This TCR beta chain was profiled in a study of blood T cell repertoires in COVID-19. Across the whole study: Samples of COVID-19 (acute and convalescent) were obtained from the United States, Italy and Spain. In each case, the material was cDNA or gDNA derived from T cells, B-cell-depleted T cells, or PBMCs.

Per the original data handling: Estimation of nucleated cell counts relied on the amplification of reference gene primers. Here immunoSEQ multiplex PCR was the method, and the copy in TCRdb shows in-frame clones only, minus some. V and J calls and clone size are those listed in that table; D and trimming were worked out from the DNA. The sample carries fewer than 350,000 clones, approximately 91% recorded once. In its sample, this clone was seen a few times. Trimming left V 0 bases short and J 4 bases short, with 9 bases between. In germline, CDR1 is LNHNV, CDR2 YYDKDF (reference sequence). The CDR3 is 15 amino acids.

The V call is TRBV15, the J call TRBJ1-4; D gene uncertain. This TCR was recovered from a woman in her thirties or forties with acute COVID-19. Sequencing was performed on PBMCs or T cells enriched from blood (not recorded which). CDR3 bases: TGTGCCACCAGCAGAGAGGGCAGTATTAATGAAAAACTGTTTTTT. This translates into CATSREGSINEKLFF. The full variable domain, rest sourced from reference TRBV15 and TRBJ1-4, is DAMVIQNPRYQVTQFGKPVTLSCSQTLNHNVMYWYQQKSSQAPKLLFHYYDKDFNNEADTPDNFQSRRPNTSFCFLDIRSPGLGDTAMYLCATSREGSINEKLFFGSGTQLSVL.